This T cell receptor beta chain was documented in a study of TIL therapy for anti-PD-1-resistant metastatic lung cancer. Study in general: Most patients had lung adenocarcinoma; a handful of tumors were EGFR-mutant, two ALK-rearranged; half smoked currently or formerly.

This was the immunoSEQ v3 assay. Some clones are missing from TCRdb's copy, which holds only in-frame ones; the method was immunoSEQ multiplex PCR. This sample yields 50,000 to 60,000 clones, of which 60% to 85% are seen a single time; less than 6.5% belongs to the top ten. Time point denoted: pre-treatment sample, taken before nivolumab and TIL therapy. Tumor tissue came from excised metastases, mostly pleural nodules or supraclavicular lymph nodes. The CDR3 totals 14 residues. V was cut by 2 bases and J by 0 bases, with 7 bases left in between. Germline V gene data show CDR1 as MNHNY and CDR2 as SVGAGI (reference sequence).

The sequencing here drew on tumor tissue, taken at baseline. The chain is built from TRBV6-6 and TRBJ1-1; D uncertain. The source of this sequence is a person aged 25 to 85 with non-small cell lung cancer. The CDR3 sequence: CASSYRDLNTEAFF. In DNA, the CDR3 is TGTGCCAGCAGTTACCGGGATCTGAACACTGAAGCTTTCTTT.